This T cell receptor beta chain was captured in a study of response to subunit inactivated influenza vaccine. Study observations and caveats: Each seasonal influenza vaccination recruits few new T cells, the authors suggested.

This clonotype came up a few times. The antigen is undetermined. TCRdb fed the RT-PCR reads into MiXCR, producing one record per CDR3 protein. The table has about 190,000 distinct CDR3 sequences, around 15% seen once. CDR1 and CDR2 from the germline V gene are SEHNR and FQNEAQ (reference sequence). The CDR3 is 15 residues long. The trim removed 4 bases at V and 7 bases at J, leaving 7 bases unmatched. This specimen consisted of CD8+ T cells sorted from PBMCs, obtained 5 days after vaccination. The source of this sequence is a man aged 50 or older who received an inactivated influenza vaccine. J is TRBJ2-1 and V is TRBV7-9, with 10 positions matching TRBD2. CDR3 coding DNA: TGTGCCAGCAGCTGGGTGTCTAGCGGGAGAAATGAGCAGTTCTTC. It specifies CASSWVSSGRNEQFF.